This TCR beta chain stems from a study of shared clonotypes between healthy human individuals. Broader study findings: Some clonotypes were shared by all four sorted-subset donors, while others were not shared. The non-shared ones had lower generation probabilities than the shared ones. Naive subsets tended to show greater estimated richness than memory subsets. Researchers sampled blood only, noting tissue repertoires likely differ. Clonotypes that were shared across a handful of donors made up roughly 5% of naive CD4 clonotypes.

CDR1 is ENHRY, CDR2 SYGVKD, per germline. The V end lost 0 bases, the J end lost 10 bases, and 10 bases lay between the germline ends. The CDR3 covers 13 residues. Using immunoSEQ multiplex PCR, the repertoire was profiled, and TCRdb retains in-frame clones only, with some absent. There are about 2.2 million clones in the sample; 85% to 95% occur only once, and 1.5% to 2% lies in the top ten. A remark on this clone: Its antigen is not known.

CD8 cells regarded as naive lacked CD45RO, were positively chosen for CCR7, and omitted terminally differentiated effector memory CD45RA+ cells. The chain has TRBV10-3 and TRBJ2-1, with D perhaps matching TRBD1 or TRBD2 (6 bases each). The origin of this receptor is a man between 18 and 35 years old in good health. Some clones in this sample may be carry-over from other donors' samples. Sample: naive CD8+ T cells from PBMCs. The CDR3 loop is CAISESKGGEQFF. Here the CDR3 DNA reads TGTGCCATCAGTGAGTCGAAGGGGGGAGAGCAGTTCTTC.